This paragraph covers one T cell receptor (beta chain) sequence. What it recognizes is unknown. Sequenced with the Oncomine TCR Beta short-read assay was DNA taken from cultured CD4+ T cells. TCRdb itself ran the PCR reads through MiXCR, one entry per CDR3 protein. The sample records about 20,000 distinct CDR3 sequences, approximately 50% being singletons. The treatment here: approximately nine-day PBMC culture with coronavirus spike peptide pools or control peptides (ViraFEST assay). TCR sequencing followed the expansion of antigen-specific T cells with peptide pools in ViraFEST. Positive PCR dates ranged from March to December 2020; these dates predated US Alpha, Beta and Delta variants. This CDR3 has 16 residues. Trimming removed 2 bases from V and 3 bases from J; junction bases left unmatched: 6. Per germline, CDR1 SGHDN and CDR2 FVKESK. This specimen belongs to a study of vaccination and CD4 T cells after COVID-19. Background on the study: In the convalescent group, nasal swab PCR was SARS-CoV-2 positive; under 10 cases were mild and one severe. Study-level points and caveats: The authors identified 304 of 307 vaccine-specific clones in convalescent patients as spike mono-reactive.

The sample was CD4+ T cells from blood, cultured in vitro. The receptor was isolated from a human donor who had recovered from COVID-19. The genes are TRBV14 and TRBJ2-3, with 9 bases aligning to TRBD1. CDR3 DNA sequence: TGTGCCAGCAGCCAACTCCTGGGACAGGGAACAGATACGCAGTATTTT. As protein: CASSQLLGQGTDTQYF.